This paragraph reports one TCR beta chain. What antigen it recognizes has not been identified. Base qualities are not recorded, but no much larger clone differs from it by a single base. The immunoSEQ Assay, a bias-controlled multiplex PCR, was used to amplify TCRbeta CDR3 regions from genomic DNA. On the study's bioinformatics: The number of nucleated cells in each sample was estimated from the amplification of reference gene primers within the assay. Sequence reads were collapsed and filtered to measure the absolute abundance of every unique TCRbeta CDR3 rearrangement. For each sample, productive Simpson clonality was calculated by taking the square root of Simpson's diversity index across productive rearrangements. Entries here come from immuneACCESS through TCRdb and include only in-frame sequences with V and J called. Some clones fail to appear in such tables; in the studies checked, an unresolved V gene covers under half of the shortfall, and the cause of the remainder is unknown. The V and J calls and clone size were taken over from that table, and D and trimming were inferred from the DNA. Recorded for this sample are approximately 210,000 clones; approximately 77% of them occurred a single time. The ten largest account for about 3.8% of the sample.

This entry belongs to a study of blood T cell repertoires in COVID-19 (dated by TCRdb to the early 2020s). Concerning the study at large: Collaborator samples came from the United States, Italy and Spain and covered acute and convalescent phases of COVID-19. Samples came from the ongoing ImmuneRACE study (first 160 participants) plus 1,254 subjects from 6 global collaborators. Subjects who had been exposed to COVID-19, were actively infected with it, or had recovered from it provided the deeply sampled blood TCRbeta repertoires that made up the dataset. A freely available public database, intended as a resource for researchers studying the immune response to SARS-CoV-2, is where the repertoires were released. The prospective study material was composed of cDNA or gDNA derived from T cells, B-cell-depleted T cells, or PBMCs. Where available, HLA class I and class II types were taken from metadata supplied by the sample provider and were not determined by assay-based typing. The sample metadata nearly always contained a de-identified subject ID, COVID-19 status, age in years and sex.

General findings and caveats noted by the study authors: The amount of clinical and demographic metadata varied by source and participant and was provided uncurated.

As encoded in the germline V gene, CDR1 is SGHNT while CDR2 is YENEEA. Relative to germline, V is missing 5 bases and J is missing 8 bases, with 17 bases of the junction outside any gene match. The CDR3 contains 17 residues, cysteine and phenylalanine counted. Just CDR3 DNA is preserved here, 51 bases in frame from base 1. The collaborating institutions used their own protocols to collect whole blood in K2EDTA tubes. For TCRbeta analysis, collaborator samples were shipped as frozen whole blood, as isolated PBMCs, or as DNA extracted from either sample type. Here the chain combines TRBV11-3 and TRBJ2-1, with 8 bases aligning to TRBD1. The sequence was collected from a woman of 80 years or more with acute or convalescent COVID-19. The material sequenced was peripheral blood. The CDR3 reads as follows: CASSPDWTGRLGDEQFF. The nucleotide sequence reads TGTGCCAGCAGCCCTGACTGGACAGGGCGATTAGGGGATGAGCAGTTCTTC.